Here is one T cell receptor beta chain with its context. Measured with immunoSEQ multiplex PCR; TCRdb has only the in-frame clones, and not every one. The top ten clones hold 5.5% to 7.5% of a sample with about 16,000 clones, roughly 69% of them seen once. This record comes from a study of tumor-infiltrating lymphocytes in localized non-small cell lung cancer. Germline V gene data show CDR1 as MDHEN and CDR2 as SYDVKM. Trimming took off 2 bases at V and 8 bases at J, with 13 bases between the two ends. This CDR3 has 14 amino acids. The genes are TRBV28 and TRBJ1-5; the D gene is possibly TRBD1 (5 bases). Sequencing was performed on lung tumor tissue. The TCR was taken from a human donor with non-small cell lung cancer. For the CDR3, the DNA is TGTGCCAGCAGTTTAGGACAAACCCGGGAGCCCCAGCATTTT. Translated: CASSLGQTREPQHF.